This T cell receptor (beta chain) comes out of a study of naive and memory T cell subsets. Overall study results and limits: Possibly reflecting memory cells re-expressing CD45RA, a few larger clonotypes occurred in naive repertoires, especially CD8. There was no ground truth to check naive and memory subset results.

Two oligonucleotides, mixed equimolar, formed the beta constant-region primer covering TRBC1 and TRBC2. Nested alpha and beta constant-region primers with the SP2 primer drove four PCR rounds on ligated cDNA. TCRdb re-analysed the UMI-ligation and nested PCR reads in MiXCR, keeping a single row per CDR3 protein. The sample holds around 140,000 distinct CDR3 sequences; about 23% are singletons and the top ten take roughly 0.1%. Four subsets defined by CD45RA and CD27 were sorted after CD3, CD4, CD8 and live/dead staining. Germline-derived CDR1 and CDR2 are ENHRY and SYGVKD. The V and J ends lost 6 bases and 5 bases, in that order; junction bases with no gene match: 7. The CDR3 totals 13 residues. In regard to this clonotype: The target antigen is unknown.

The material sequenced was naive CD4+ T cells from blood. This receptor was taken from a human donor in good health. The V call is TRBV10-3, the J call TRBJ2-7, with 7 bases fitting TRBD1. The CDR3 DNA sequence: TGTGCCATCAGCGACAGGGTGATAGACGAGCAGTACTTC. Translation gives CAISDRVIDEQYF.